This T cell receptor beta chain was found in a study of blood T cells in healthy people across ages. Combining a sample-barcoded 5' primer with a J-beta primer mix, a second PCR ran for roughly 7 to 11 cycles. MiXCR was run by TCRdb on the 5' RACE reads, yielding one entry per CDR3 protein. The data show fewer than 2,000,000 distinct CDR3 sequences, about 31% seen once. Study-level points and caveats: TCR beta diversity per million T cells fell roughly linearly with age.

Germline values: CDR1 SGHRS, CDR2 YFSETQ. The CDR3 has 15 amino acids. V shed 4 bases, J shed 4 bases, and the junction held 10 bases outside the gene matches. This clonotype turned up a few times. What it recognizes is unknown. The clonotype was recovered from a woman aged 25 to 45 in good health. The chain couples TRBV5-1 to TRBJ2-7; 8 bases line up with TRBD2. Source material: blood. The chain's CDR3 is CASSPRGGRQYEQYF. The DNA for the CDR3 is TGCGCCAGCAGCCCAAGGGGCGGGAGGCAGTACGAGCAGTACTTC.